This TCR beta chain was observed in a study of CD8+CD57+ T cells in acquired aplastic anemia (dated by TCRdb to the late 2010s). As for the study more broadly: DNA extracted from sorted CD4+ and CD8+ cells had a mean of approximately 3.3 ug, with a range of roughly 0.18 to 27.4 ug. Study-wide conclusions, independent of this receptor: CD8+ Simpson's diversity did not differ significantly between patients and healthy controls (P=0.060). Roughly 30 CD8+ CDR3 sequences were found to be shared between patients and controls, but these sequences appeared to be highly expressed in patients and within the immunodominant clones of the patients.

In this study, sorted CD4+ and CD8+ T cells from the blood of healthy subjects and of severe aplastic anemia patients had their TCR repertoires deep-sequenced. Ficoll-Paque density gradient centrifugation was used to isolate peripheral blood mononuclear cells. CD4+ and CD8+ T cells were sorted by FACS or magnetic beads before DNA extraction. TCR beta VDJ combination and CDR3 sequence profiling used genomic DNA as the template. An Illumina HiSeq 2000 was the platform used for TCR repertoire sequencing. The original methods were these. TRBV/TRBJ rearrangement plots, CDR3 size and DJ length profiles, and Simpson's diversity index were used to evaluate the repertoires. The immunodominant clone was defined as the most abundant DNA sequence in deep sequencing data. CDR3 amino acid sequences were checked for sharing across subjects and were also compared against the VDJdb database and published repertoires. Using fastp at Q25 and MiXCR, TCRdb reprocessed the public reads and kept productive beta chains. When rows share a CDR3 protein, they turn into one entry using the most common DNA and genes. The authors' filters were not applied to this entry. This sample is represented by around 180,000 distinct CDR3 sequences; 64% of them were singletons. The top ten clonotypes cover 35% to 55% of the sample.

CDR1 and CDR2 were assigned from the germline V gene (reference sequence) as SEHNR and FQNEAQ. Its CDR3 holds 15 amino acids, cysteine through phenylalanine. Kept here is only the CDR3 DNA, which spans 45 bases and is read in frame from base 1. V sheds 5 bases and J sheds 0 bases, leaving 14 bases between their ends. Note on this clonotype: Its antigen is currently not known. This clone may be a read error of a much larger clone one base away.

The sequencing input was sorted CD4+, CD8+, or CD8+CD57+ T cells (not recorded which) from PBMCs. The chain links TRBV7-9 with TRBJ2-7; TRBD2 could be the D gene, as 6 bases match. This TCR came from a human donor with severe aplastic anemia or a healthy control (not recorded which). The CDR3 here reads CASSPGGASSYEQYF. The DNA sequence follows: TGTGCCAGCAGCCCCGGCGGGGCAAGCTCCTACGAGCAGTACTTC.